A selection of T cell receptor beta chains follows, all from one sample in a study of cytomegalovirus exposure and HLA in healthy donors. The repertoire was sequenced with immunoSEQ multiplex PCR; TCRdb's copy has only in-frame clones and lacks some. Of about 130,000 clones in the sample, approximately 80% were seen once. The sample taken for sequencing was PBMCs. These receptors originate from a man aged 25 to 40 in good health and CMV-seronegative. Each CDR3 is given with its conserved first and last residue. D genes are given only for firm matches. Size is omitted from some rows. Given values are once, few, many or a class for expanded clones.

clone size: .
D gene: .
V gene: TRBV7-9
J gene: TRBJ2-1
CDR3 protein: CASSWSSLEQFF
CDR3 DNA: TGTGCCAGCAGCTGGAGCAGTTTGGAGCAGTTCTTC

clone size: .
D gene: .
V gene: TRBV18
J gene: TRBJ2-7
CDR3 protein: CASSQGSYEQYF
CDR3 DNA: TGTGCCAGCTCACAGGGGTCCTACGAGCAGTACTTC

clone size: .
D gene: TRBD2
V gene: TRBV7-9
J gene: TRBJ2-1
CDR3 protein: CASSLGSGTSLFHEQFF
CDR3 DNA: TGTGCCAGCAGCTTAGGTTCTGGGACTAGTCTATTCCATGAGCAGTTCTTC

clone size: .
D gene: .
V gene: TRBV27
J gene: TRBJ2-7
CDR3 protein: CASSTGSGAYEQYF
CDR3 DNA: TGTGCCAGCAGCACAGGGAGCGGGGCTTACGAGCAGTACTTC

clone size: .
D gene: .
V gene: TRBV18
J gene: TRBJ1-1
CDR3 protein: CASSMGFSEAFF
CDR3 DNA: TGTGCCAGCTCAATGGGCTTTTCTGAAGCTTTCTTT

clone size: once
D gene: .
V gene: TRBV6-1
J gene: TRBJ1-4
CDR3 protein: CASSEMTAATNEKLFF
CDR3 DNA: TGTGCCAGCAGTGAGATGACCGCGGCAACTAATGAAAAACTGTTTTTT

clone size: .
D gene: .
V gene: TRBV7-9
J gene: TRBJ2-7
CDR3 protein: CASSPRHTPDYEQYF
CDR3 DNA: TGTGCCAGCAGCCCAAGACACACTCCTGACTACGAGCAGTACTTC

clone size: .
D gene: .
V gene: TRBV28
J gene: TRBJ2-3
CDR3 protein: CASSSYLDTQYF
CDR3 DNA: TGTGCCAGCAGTTCGTACTTAGATACGCAGTATTTT

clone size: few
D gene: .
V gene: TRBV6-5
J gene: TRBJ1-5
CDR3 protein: CASSYSYSYSNQPQHF
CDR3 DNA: TGTGCCAGCAGTTACTCGTACAGCTATAGCAATCAGCCCCAGCATTTT

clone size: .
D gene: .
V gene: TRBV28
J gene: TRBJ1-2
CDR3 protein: CATDRGSYGYTF
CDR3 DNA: TGTGCCACCGACCGGGGTTCCTATGGCTACACCTTC

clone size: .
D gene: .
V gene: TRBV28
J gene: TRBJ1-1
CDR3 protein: CASIPGTLVEAFF
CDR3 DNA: TGTGCCAGCATTCCCGGGACACTCGTTGAAGCTTTCTTT

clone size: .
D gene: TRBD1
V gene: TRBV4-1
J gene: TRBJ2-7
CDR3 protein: CASSQLGQGGSYEQYF
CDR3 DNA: TGCGCCAGCAGCCAATTGGGACAGGGGGGCTCCTACGAGCAGTACTTC

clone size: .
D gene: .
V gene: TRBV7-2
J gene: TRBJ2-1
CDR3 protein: CASSLGGAVNEQFF
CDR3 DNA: TGTGCCAGCAGCTTAGGTGGAGCGGTCAATGAGCAGTTCTTC

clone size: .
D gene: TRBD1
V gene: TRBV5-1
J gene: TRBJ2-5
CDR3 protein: CASSPDGTGAYETQYF
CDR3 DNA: TGCGCCAGCAGTCCGGATGGGACAGGGGCGTACGAGACCCAGTACTTC

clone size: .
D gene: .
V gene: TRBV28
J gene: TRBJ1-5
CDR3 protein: CASSSPGSGNQPQHF
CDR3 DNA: TGTGCCAGCAGCTCTCCGGGGTCGGGCAATCAGCCCCAGCATTTT

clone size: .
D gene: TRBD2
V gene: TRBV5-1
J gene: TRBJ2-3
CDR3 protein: CASSKTAGVADTQYF
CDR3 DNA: TGCGCCAGCAGTAAGACGGCGGGAGTAGCGGATACGCAGTATTTT

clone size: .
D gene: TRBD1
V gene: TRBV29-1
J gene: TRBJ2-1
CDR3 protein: CSVEDLGQSGTYNEQFF
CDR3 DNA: TGCAGCGTTGAAGATTTGGGACAGTCAGGAACCTACAATGAGCAGTTCTTC

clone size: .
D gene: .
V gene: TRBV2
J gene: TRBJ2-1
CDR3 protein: CASSPPSYNEQFF
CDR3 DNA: TGTGCCAGCAGCCCCCCTTCTTACAATGAGCAGTTCTTC

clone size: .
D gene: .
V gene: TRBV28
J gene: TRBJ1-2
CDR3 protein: CASRGPGGNYGYTF
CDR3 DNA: TGTGCCAGCAGGGGCCCGGGGGGTAACTATGGCTACACCTTC

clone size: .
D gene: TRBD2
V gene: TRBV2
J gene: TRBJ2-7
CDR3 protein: CASSEDLAGGLYEQYF
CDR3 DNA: TGTGCCAGCAGTGAAGACCTAGCGGGAGGACTCTACGAGCAGTACTTC

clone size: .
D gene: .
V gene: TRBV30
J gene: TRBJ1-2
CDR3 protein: CAWTPGGYYGYTF
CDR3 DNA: TGTGCCTGGACGCCGGGGGGATACTATGGCTACACCTTC

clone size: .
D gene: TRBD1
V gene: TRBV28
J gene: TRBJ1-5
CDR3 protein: CASSLHNRGLYNQPQHF
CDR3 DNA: TGTGCCAGCAGTTTGCATAACAGGGGGCTCTACAATCAGCCCCAGCATTTT

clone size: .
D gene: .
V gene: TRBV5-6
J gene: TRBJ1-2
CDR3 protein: CASSSGLELYYGYTF
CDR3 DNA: TGTGCCAGCAGCTCCGGACTCGAGTTATACTATGGCTACACCTTC

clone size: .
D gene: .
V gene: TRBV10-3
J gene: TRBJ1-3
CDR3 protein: CARGEGAGNTIYF
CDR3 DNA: TGTGCCCGGGGGGAAGGAGCTGGAAACACCATATATTTT

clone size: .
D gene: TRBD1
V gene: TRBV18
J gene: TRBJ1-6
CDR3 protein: CASSPGTGASPLHF
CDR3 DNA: TGTGCCAGCTCACCAGGGACAGGGGCTTCACCCCTCCACTTT

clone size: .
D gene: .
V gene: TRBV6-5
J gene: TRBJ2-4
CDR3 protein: CASSYSAGGLNIQYF
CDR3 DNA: TGTGCCAGCAGTTACTCAGCAGGGGGGTTAAACATTCAGTACTTC

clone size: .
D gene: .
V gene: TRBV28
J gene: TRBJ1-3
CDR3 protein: CASSLPRTYGNTIYF
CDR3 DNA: TGTGCCAGCAGTCTGCCCAGGACATATGGAAACACCATATATTTT

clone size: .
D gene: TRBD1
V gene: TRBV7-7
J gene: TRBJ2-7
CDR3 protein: CASSPGQGAGEQYF
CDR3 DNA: TGTGCTAGCTCCCCAGGACAGGGGGCTGGCGAGCAGTACTTC

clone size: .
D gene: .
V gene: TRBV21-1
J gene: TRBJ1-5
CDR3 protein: CASSKDKDREGQPQHF
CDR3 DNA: TGTGCCAGCAGCAAAGATAAGGACAGGGAGGGTCAGCCCCAGCATTTT

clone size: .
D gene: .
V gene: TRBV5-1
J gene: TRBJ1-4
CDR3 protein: CASSSDNNEKLFF
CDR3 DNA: TGCGCCAGCAGCTCCGACAACAATGAAAAACTGTTTTTT

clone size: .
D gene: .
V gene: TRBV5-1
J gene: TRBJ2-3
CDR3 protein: CASSLDGQFSTDTQYF
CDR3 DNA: TGCGCCAGCAGCCTCGACGGACAGTTTAGCACAGATACGCAGTATTTT

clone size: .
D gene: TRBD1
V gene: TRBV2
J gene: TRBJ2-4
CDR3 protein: CATSTGFIQYF
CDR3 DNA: TGTGCCACCTCGACAGGGTTCATTCAGTACTTC

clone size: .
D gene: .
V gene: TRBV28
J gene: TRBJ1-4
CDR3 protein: CASSPRVATNEKLFF
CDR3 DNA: TGTGCCAGCAGCCCAAGAGTGGCAACTAATGAAAAACTGTTTTTT

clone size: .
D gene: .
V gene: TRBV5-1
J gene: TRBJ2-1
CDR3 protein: CASSSQTPGLMFF
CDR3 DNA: TGCGCCAGCAGCTCCCAGACCCCGGGACTGATGTTCTTC

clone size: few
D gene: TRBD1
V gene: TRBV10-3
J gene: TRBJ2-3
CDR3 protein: CAIGQGGTDTQYF
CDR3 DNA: TGTGCCATAGGACAGGGGGGGACAGATACGCAGTATTTT

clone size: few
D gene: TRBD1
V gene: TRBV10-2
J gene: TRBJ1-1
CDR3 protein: CASSGQGAFISFF
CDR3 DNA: TGCGCCAGCAGTGGGCAGGGGGCTTTTATTTCTTTCTTT

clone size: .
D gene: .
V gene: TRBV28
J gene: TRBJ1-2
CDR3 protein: CASRGALGYGYTF
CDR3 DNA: TGTGCCAGCAGGGGAGCTCTGGGCTATGGCTACACCTTC

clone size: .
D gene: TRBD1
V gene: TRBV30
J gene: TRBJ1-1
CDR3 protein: CAWSAGTGAEAFF
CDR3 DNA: TGTGCCTGGAGTGCAGGGACAGGGGCTGAAGCTTTCTTT

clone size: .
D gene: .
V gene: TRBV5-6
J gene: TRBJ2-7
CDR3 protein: CASSSLKRGNEQYF
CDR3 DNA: TGTGCCAGCAGCTCGTTGAAAAGGGGAAACGAGCAGTACTTC

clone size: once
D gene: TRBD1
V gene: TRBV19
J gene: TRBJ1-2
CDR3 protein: CASSQGASYGYTF
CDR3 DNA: TGTGCCAGTAGCCAGGGGGCGTCTTATGGCTACACCTTC

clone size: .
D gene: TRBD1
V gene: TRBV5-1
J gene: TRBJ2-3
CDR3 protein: CASSFTGTEGDTQYF
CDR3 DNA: TGCGCCAGCAGCTTCACCGGGACAGAGGGAGATACGCAGTATTTT

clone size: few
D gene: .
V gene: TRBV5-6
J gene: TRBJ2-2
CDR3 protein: CASSLGGPGELFF
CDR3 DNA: TGTGCCAGCAGCTTGGGAGGGCCCGGGGAGCTGTTTTTT

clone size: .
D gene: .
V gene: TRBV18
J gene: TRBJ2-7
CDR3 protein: CASSPEFYEQYF
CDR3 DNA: TGTGCCAGCTCACCAGAGTTTTACGAGCAGTACTTC

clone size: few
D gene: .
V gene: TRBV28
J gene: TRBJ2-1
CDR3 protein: CASSSVGGARHLNEQFF
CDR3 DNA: TGTGCCAGCAGTTCCGTTGGCGGGGCTAGACATCTCAATGAGCAGTTCTTC

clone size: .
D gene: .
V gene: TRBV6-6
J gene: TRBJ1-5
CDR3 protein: CASSYIRGGEGPQHF
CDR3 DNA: TGTGCCAGCAGTTACATTCGGGGTGGCGAGGGGCCCCAGCATTTT

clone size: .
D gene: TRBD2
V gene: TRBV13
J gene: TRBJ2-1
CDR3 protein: CASSPPWVAGTYNEQFF
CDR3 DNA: TGTGCCAGCAGCCCGCCGTGGGTAGCGGGAACTTACAATGAGCAGTTCTTC

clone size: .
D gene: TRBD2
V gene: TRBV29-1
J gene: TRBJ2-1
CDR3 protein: CSVPGLDINEQFF
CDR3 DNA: TGCAGCGTTCCGGGACTAGATATCAATGAGCAGTTCTTC

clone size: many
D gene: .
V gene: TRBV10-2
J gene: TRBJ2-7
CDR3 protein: CASSTGFSSYEQYF
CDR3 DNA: TGCGCCAGCAGTACAGGGTTTAGTTCCTACGAGCAGTACTTC

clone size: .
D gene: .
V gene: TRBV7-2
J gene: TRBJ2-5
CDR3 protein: CASSEPWETQYF
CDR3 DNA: TGTGCCAGCAGCGAGCCATGGGAGACCCAGTACTTC

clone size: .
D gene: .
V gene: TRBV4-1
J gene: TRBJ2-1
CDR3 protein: CASSVGRTRNEQFF
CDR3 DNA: TGCGCCAGCAGTGTCGGCAGGACACGTAATGAGCAGTTCTTC

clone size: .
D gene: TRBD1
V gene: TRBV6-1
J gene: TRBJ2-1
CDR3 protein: CAVSDRGNEQFF
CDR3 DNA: TGTGCCGTATCGGACAGGGGCAATGAGCAGTTCTTC

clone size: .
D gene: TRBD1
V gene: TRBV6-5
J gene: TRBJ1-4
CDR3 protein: CASSGQGNEKLFF
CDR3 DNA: TGTGCCAGCAGCGGACAGGGGAATGAAAAACTGTTTTTT